The rows below give T cell receptor beta chains drawn from one sample of a study of vaccination and CD4 T cells after COVID-19. These TCRs are of unknown antigen specificity. From the PCR reads, TCRdb called clonotypes with MiXCR, one entry per CDR3 protein. The data show fewer than 20,000 distinct CDR3 sequences, around 46% seen once. The sample here was CD4+ T cells from blood, cultured in vitro, taken before SARS-CoV-2 vaccination. These receptors were collected from a human donor who had recovered from COVID-19. The CDR3 runs from the conserved cysteine through the conserved F or W. The D gene is left open where the match is weak. Clone size is given for some rows only: seen once, a few or many times, or a class if the clone is expanded.

TRBJ1-2	NA	12	TRBV2	NA	TGTGCCAGCAGAGGGGACGGCCATGGCTACACCTTC	CASRGDGHGYTF
TRBJ2-7	NA	13	TRBV6-1	few	TGTGCCAGCAGTGAAGGCAGGCCTTACGAGCAGTACTTC	CASSEGRPYEQYF
TRBJ2-2	NA	13	TRBV6-1	few	TGTGCCAGCAGTGTTTCCGACAATGGGGAGCTGTTTTTT	CASSVSDNGELFF
TRBJ1-2	NA	11	TRBV12-3/TRBV12-4	NA	TGTGCCAGCAGTTCTAACTATGGCTACACCTTC	CASSSNYGYTF
TRBJ2-5	NA	14	TRBV7-9	NA	TGTGCCAGCAGCCCGGGGGACAGACAAGAGACCCAGTACTTC	CASSPGDRQETQYF
TRBJ1-2	NA	13	TRBV2	NA	TGTGCCAGCAGTTTGCGACAAAGTAATGGCTACACCTTC	CASSLRQSNGYTF
TRBJ2-7	TRBD1	14	TRBV6-1	NA	TGTGCCAGCAGTGACCGGGACAGCGCCTACGAGCAGTACTTC	CASSDRDSAYEQYF
TRBJ2-6	NA	17	TRBV6-2/TRBV6-3	NA	TGTGCCAGCAGTTCGACAGGGAGGGGCACTGGGGCCAACGTCCTGACTTTC	CASSSTGRGTGANVLTF
TRBJ2-5	NA	12	TRBV29-1	NA	TGCAGCGTTGAGGAGGATCGAGAGACCCAGTACTTC	CSVEEDRETQYF
TRBJ2-7	TRBD2	13	TRBV11-2	NA	TGTGCCAGCAGCCCTCGGGACTACTACGAGCAGTACTTC	CASSPRDYYEQYF
TRBJ2-3	TRBD2	15	TRBV27	NA	TGTGCCAGCAGTCCGGGGCAGCGGGGCGTAGATACGCAGTATTTT	CASSPGQRGVDTQYF
TRBJ1-1	NA	14	TRBV12-3/TRBV12-4	few	TGTGCCAGCAGTTTTTCCAGAGTGAACACTGAAGCTTTCTTT	CASSFSRVNTEAFF
TRBJ1-2	TRBD1	15	TRBV7-9	few	TGTGCCAGCAGCTTAGCCAGGGGGCCTGGCTATGGCTACACCTTC	CASSLARGPGYGYTF
TRBJ1-5	NA	16	TRBV7-9	few	TGTGCCAGCTCCTTAGTGGTGGGCAGCCACAATCAGCCCCAGCATTTT	CASSLVVGSHNQPQHF